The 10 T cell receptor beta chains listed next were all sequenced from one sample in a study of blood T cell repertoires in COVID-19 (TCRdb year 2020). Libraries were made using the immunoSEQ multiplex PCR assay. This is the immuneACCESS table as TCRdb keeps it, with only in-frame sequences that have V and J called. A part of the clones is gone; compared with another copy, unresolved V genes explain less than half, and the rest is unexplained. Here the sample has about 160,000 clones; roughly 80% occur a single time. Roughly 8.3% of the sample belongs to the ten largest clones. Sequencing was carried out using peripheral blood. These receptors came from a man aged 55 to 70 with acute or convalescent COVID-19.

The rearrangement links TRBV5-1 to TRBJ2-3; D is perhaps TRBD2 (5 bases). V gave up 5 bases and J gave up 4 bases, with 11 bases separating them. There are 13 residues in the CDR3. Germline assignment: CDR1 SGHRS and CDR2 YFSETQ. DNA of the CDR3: TGCGCCAGCAGATTACGCGGGCCAGATACGCAGTATTTT. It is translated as CASRLRGPDTQYF.

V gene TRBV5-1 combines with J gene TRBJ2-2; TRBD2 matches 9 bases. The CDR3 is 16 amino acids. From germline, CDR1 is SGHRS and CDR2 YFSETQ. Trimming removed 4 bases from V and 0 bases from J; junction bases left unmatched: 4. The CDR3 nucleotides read TGCGCCAGCAGCCCAGCGGGGGGAACGAACACCGGGGAGCTGTTTTTT. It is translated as CASSPAGGTNTGELFF.

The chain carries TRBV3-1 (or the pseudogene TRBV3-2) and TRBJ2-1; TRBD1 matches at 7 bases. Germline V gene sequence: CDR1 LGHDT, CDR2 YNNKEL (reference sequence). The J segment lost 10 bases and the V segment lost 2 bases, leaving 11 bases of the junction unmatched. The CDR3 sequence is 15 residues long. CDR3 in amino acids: CASSQLGATGQEQFF. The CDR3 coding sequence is TGTGCCAGCAGCCAATTGGGGGCGACAGGGCAGGAGCAGTTCTTC.

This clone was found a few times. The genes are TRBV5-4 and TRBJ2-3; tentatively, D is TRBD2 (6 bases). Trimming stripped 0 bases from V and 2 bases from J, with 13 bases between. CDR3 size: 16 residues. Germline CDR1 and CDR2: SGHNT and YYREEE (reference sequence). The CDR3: CASSLAGGAYTDTQYF. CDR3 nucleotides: TGTGCCAGCAGCTTGGCCGGGGGTGCCTACACAGATACGCAGTATTTT.

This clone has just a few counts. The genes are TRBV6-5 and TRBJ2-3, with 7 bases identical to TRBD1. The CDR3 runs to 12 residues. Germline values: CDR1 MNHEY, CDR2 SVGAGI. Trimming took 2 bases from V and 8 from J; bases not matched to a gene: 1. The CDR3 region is CASSYAGGTQYF. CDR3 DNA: TGTGCCAGCAGTTACGCAGGGGGTACGCAGTATTTT.

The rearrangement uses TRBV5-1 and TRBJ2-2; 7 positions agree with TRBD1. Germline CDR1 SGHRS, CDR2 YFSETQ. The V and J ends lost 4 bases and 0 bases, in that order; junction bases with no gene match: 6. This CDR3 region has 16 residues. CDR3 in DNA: TGCGCCAGCAGCGCGTCCGGGACAGCGAACACCGGGGAGCTGTTTTTT. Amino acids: CASSASGTANTGELFF.

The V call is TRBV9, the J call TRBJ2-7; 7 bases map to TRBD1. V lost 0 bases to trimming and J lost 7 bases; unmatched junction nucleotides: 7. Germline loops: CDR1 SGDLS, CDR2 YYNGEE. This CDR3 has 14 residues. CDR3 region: CASSVAEGAREQYF. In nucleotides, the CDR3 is TGTGCCAGCAGCGTAGCTGAGGGGGCGCGAGAGCAGTACTTC.

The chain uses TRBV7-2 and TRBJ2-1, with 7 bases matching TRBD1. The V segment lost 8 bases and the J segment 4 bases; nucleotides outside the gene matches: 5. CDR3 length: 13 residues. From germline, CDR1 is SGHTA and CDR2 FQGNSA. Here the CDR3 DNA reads TGTGCCAGCGACAGGGCTCCTTACAATGAGCAGTTCTTC. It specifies CASDRAPYNEQFF.

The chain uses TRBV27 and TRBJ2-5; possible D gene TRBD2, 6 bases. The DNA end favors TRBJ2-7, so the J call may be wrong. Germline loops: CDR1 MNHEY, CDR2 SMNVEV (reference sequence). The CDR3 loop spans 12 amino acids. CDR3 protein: CASSSEGYEQYF. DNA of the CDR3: TGTGCCAGCAGTTCGGAGGGCTACGAGCAGTACTTC.

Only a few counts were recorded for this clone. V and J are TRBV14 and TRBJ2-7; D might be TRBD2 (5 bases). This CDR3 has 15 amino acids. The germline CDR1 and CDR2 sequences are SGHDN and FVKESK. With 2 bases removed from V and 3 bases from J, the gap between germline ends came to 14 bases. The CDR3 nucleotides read TGTGCCAGCAGCCAAATTTTCGGTGGAGGCTACGAGCAGTACTTC. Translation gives CASSQIFGGGYEQYF.